A selection of T cell receptor beta chains follows, all from one sample in a study of blood T cell repertoires in COVID-19. Assay used: immunoSEQ multiplex PCR; TCRdb lists only in-frame clones, some missing. In the table there are roughly 40,000 clones, approximately 86% of which are singletons. Source material: peripheral blood. Receptors were obtained from a human donor in a cohort sampled during active COVID-19. Both conserved end residues are part of each CDR3. The D gene is left open where the match is weak. Clone size is not always given. Where it is, it says once, few, many or a class for expanded clones.

DNA: TGTGCCAGTTCGCAGGGAACCACCAGGGAGACCCAGTACTTC; CDR3: CASSQGTTRETQYF; V: TRBV19; D: NA; size: once; J: TRBJ2-5; length: 14
DNA: TGTGCCAGCACCTCCTCGGGGGGCGGAACGGGCGGCTACACCTTC; CDR3: CASTSSGGGTGGYTF; V: TRBV7-9; D: NA; size: NA; J: TRBJ1-2; length: 15
DNA: TGTGCCAGCAGCTTACAAACGGGGGGAACCTACGAGCAGTACTTC; CDR3: CASSLQTGGTYEQYF; V: TRBV11-1; D: TRBD2; size: NA; J: TRBJ2-7; length: 15
DNA: TGTGCCAGCAGCCCACCGGGACTCTCCGAGACCCAGTACTTC; CDR3: CASSPPGLSETQYF; V: TRBV7-9; D: NA; size: NA; J: TRBJ2-5; length: 14
DNA: TGTGCCAGCAATGCCGAACAGTATAATGAAAAACTGTTTTTT; CDR3: CASNAEQYNEKLFF; V: TRBV2; D: NA; size: NA; J: TRBJ1-4; length: 14
DNA: TGTGCCAGCAGCGGCAGGGGGCCGGAGACCCAGTACTTC; CDR3: CASSGRGPETQYF; V: TRBV7-2; D: TRBD1; size: once; J: TRBJ2-5; length: 13
DNA: TGCAGCGTGGGAGGGGCGAATCAGCCCCAGCATTTT; CDR3: CSVGGANQPQHF; V: TRBV29-1; D: NA; size: few; J: TRBJ1-5; length: 12
DNA: TGTGCCAGCAGTGAGCGGGGGCCCACCTACAATGAGCAGTTCTTC; CDR3: CASSERGPTYNEQFF; V: TRBV25-1; D: NA; size: NA; J: TRBJ2-1; length: 15
DNA: TGTGCCAGCAGTGCGGACACTACGGATGAAAAACTGTTTTTT; CDR3: CASSADTTDEKLFF; V: TRBV2; D: NA; size: once; J: TRBJ1-4; length: 14
DNA: TGTGCCAGCACCTCCGGGGGGAAGGGCAATCAGCCCCAGCATTTT; CDR3: CASTSGGKGNQPQHF; V: TRBV6-6; D: NA; size: NA; J: TRBJ1-5; length: 15
DNA: TGTGCCAGCACCGAAAGCTGGAACACTGAAGCTTTCTTT; CDR3: CASTESWNTEAFF; V: TRBV6-5; D: NA; size: few; J: TRBJ1-1; length: 13
DNA: TGTGCCACCGGGACTAGCGGGGGAGAGAGAGATACGCAGTATTTT; CDR3: CATGTSGGERDTQYF; V: TRBV10-3; D: TRBD2; size: NA; J: TRBJ2-3; length: 15
DNA: TGTGCCAGCAGCTTAATGGGGCTCCAAGAGACCCAGTACTTC; CDR3: CASSLMGLQETQYF; V: TRBV7-9; D: NA; size: NA; J: TRBJ2-5; length: 14
DNA: TGTGCCAGCAGCCCGATGGCCTGGAGGGAATCACCCCTCCACTTT; CDR3: CASSPMAWRESPLHF; V: TRBV7-6; D: NA; size: NA; J: TRBJ1-6; length: 15
DNA: TGTGCCAGCAGCACTCCCACAGGGATTCCAGAGACCCAGTACTTC; CDR3: CASSTPTGIPETQYF; V: TRBV5-6; D: NA; size: NA; J: TRBJ2-5; length: 15
DNA: TGTGCCAGCAGTGAACGGGGGAGGGCCCACTACACCTTC; CDR3: CASSERGRAHYTF; V: TRBV6-1; D: NA; size: once; J: TRBJ1-2; length: 13
DNA: TGCGCCAGCGCGGGGCAGCCCTATAATTCACCCCTCCACTTT; CDR3: CASAGQPYNSPLHF; V: TRBV10-2; D: NA; size: NA; J: TRBJ1-6; length: 14
DNA: TGTGCCAGCAGTTTCGACGGGTCCTCCTACAATGAGCAGTTCTTC; CDR3: CASSFDGSSYNEQFF; V: TRBV27; D: NA; size: NA; J: TRBJ2-1; length: 15
DNA: TGCGCCAGCAGCCCCTGGGGGGGGACGAACACTGAAGCTTTCTTT; CDR3: CASSPWGGTNTEAFF; V: TRBV4-1; D: NA; size: NA; J: TRBJ1-1; length: 15
DNA: TGCGCCAGCAGCTCTTTCGGGGGGACCTCTGGGGCCAACGTCCTGACTTTC; CDR3: CASSSFGGTSGANVLTF; V: TRBV4-1; D: TRBD2; size: NA; J: TRBJ2-6; length: 17
DNA: TGTGCCAGCGCCCAGGGACAGGGGGCGTCACGAGCACCCCTCCACTTT; CDR3: CASAQGQGASRAPLHF; V: TRBV25-1; D: TRBD1; size: NA; J: TRBJ1-6; length: 16
DNA: TGCGCCAGCAGCCCCGCGGGGGGAAGGTTGAACACTGAAGCTTTCTTT; CDR3: CASSPAGGRLNTEAFF; V: TRBV5-1; D: NA; size: NA; J: TRBJ1-1; length: 16
DNA: TGTGCCAGCAGTGCCCTCAATGAGCAGTTCTTC; CDR3: CASSALNEQFF; V: TRBV2; D: NA; size: NA; J: TRBJ2-1; length: 11
DNA: TGTGCCACCAGTGGGTCCTCAGAGAACACTGAAGCTTTCTTT; CDR3: CATSGSSENTEAFF; V: TRBV24-1; D: NA; size: NA; J: TRBJ1-1; length: 14
DNA: TGCGCCAGCAGCTTGGTTCCAGCGGGGGAATACAATGAGCAGTTCTTC; CDR3: CASSLVPAGEYNEQFF; V: TRBV5-1; D: TRBD2; size: NA; J: TRBJ2-1; length: 16
DNA: TGTGCCAGCACACCCGGGAAAGCGAACTATGGCTACACCTTC; CDR3: CASTPGKANYGYTF; V: TRBV5-4; D: NA; size: few; J: TRBJ1-2; length: 14
DNA: TGCGCCAGCAGCCAGACAGGGGGGGGTGGCTACACCTTC; CDR3: CASSQTGGGGYTF; V: TRBV4-1; D: TRBD1; size: NA; J: TRBJ1-2; length: 13
DNA: TGTGCCAGCTCACTCCAACAGGGTATACCTTTCTTT; CDR3: CASSLQQGIPFF; V: TRBV18; D: NA; size: once; J: TRBJ1-1; length: 12